This T cell receptor beta chain comes out of a study of radiotherapy plus CTLA-4 blockade in lung cancer. General study findings and limits: Researchers report tumor-derived TCR clones expanding in blood after radiotherapy plus ipilimumab.

TCRdb keeps only in-frame clones here, not all; method: immunoSEQ multiplex PCR. The data show tens of thousands of clones, with around 68% seen just once and about 8.5% held by the top ten. In the case of this clone: Its antigen remains unknown.

Per the germline V gene, CDR1 is SNHLY and CDR2 is FYNNEI. The CDR3 contains 17 residues. V shed 2 bases and J shed 6 bases, with 20 bases lying between them. The TCR was taken from a human donor with non-small cell lung cancer whose response to radiotherapy plus ipilimumab could not be evaluated. This material consisted of peripheral blood, taken from a patient treated with radiotherapy plus ipilimumab. This chain links TRBV2 with TRBJ1-5; D is unclear. Here the CDR3 reads CASSESLGAGNGQPQHF. The CDR3, as DNA: TGTGCCAGCAGTGAATCACTGGGAGCGGGTAACGGTCAGCCCCAGCATTTT.